This TCR beta chain came from a study of blood T cells in healthy people across ages. Study background: Researchers report that template switching captured about one barcoded beta molecule per two T cells. Findings and limits, study-wide: Diversity estimated from one million T cells was considered an underestimate.

It was with a sample-barcoded 5' primer and a J-beta primer mix that a second PCR of about 6 to 12 cycles was run. One entry per CDR3 protein results from TCRdb running MiXCR on the 5' RACE reads. The sample includes some 780,000 distinct CDR3 sequences, about 61% of them seen just once. With respect to this clonotype: Its antigen is as yet unknown.

Per the germline V gene, CDR1 is SGHRS and CDR2 is YFSETQ. This CDR3 comprises 17 residues. Losses at the gene ends were 3 bases for V and 6 bases for J; bases not matched to a gene: 11. The chain recombines TRBV5-1 with TRBJ2-1; TRBD2 agrees at 11 bases. The sequence came from a man aged 35-49 years in good health. The sequencing sample was made of blood. The CDR3 loop reads CASSSLAGGPPVNEQFF. DNA for the CDR3: TGCGCCAGCAGCTCCTTAGCGGGAGGGCCCCCCGTCAATGAGCAGTTCTTC.